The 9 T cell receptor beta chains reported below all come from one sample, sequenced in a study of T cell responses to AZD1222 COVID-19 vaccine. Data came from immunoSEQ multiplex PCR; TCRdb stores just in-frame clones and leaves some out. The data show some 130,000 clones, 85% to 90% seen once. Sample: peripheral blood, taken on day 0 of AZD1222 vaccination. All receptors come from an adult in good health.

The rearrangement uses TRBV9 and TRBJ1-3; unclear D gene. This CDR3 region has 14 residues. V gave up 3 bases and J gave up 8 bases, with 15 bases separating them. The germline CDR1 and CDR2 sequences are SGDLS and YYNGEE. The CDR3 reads CASSAGRRVDTIYF. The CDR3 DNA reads TGTGCCAGCAGCGCGGGCCGGAGGGTCGACACCATATATTTT.

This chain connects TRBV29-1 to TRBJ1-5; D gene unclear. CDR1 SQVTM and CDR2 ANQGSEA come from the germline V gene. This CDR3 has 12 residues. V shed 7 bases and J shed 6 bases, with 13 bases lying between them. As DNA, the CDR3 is TGCAGCGCCCTGGTCGTGGGTCAGCCCCAGCATTTT. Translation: CSALVVGQPQHF.

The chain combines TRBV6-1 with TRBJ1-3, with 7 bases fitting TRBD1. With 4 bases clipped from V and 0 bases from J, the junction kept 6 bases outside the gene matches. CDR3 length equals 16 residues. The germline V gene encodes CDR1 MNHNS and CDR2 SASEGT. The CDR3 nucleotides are TGTGCCAGCAGTGCCGGGACAGCGGGCTCTGGAAACACCATATATTTT. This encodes CASSAGTAGSGNTIYF.

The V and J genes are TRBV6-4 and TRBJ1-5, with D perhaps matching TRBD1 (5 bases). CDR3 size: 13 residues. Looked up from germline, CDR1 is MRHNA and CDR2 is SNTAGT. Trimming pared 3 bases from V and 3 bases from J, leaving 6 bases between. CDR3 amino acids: CASSEQANQPQHF. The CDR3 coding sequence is TGTGCCAGCAGTGAACAGGCCAATCAGCCCCAGCATTTT.

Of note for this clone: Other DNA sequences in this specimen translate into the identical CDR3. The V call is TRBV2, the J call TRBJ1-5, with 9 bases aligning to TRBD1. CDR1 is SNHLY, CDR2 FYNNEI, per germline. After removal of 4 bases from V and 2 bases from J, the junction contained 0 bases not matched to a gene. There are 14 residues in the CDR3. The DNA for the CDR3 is TGTGCCAGCAGTGGGACAGGGGGCAATCAGCCCCAGCATTTT. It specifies CASSGTGGNQPQHF.

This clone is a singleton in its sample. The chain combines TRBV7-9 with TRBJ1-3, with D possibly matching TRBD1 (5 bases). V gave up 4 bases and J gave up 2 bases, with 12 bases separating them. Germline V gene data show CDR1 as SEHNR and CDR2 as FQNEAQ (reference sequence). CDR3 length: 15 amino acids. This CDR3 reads CASSSIGDPGNTIYF. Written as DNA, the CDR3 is TGTGCCAGCAGCTCCATCGGGGACCCTGGAAACACCATATATTTT.

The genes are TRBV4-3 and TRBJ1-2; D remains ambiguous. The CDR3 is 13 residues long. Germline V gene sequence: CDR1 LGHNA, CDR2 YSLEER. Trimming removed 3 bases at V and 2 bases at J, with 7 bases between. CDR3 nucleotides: TGCGCCAGCAGCCACGGACGGAACTATGGCTACACCTTC. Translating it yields CASSHGRNYGYTF.

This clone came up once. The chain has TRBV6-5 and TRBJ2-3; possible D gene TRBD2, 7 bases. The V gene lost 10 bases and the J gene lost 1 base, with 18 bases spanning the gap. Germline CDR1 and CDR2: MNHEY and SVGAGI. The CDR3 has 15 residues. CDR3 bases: TGTGCCACCAAAGAAGGGGGGGCCCGCACAGATACGCAGTATTTT. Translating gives CATKEGGARTDTQYF.

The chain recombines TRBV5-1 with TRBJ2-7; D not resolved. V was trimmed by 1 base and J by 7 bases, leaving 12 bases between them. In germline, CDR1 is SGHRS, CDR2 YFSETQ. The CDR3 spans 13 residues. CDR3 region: CASSLLVRAEQYF. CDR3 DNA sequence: TGCGCCAGCAGCTTGCTAGTTCGGGCAGAGCAGTACTTC.